This T cell receptor (beta chain) stems from a study of shared clonotypes between healthy human individuals. CDR1 MNHEY and CDR2 SMNVEV come from the germline V gene (reference sequence). Trimming pared 7 bases from V and 2 bases from J, leaving 12 bases between. This CDR3 contains 13 residues. The method was immunoSEQ multiplex PCR; TCRdb's version includes in-frame clones alone and lacks a portion of them. The table shows about 2.1 million clones, with 85% to 95% occurring only once. A note on this clone: The antigen remains undetermined.

Overall study results and limits: It was anticipated that sequencing depth would influence how many clonotypes donors shared. Naive CD4 clonotypes were shared across several donors at around 5%.

Selected positively for CCR7 and CD45RO-negative, naive CD8 cells excluded terminally differentiated effector memory CD45RA+ cells. The chain combines TRBV27 with TRBJ2-7; D could derive from TRBD1 or TRBD2 (5 bases each). The sequenced sample was naive CD8+ T cells from PBMCs. The TCR originated in a man aged 18 to 29 in good health. Some clones in this sample may be carry-over from other donors' samples. The CDR3 DNA reads TGTGCCAGCAAGGGACCCGGGCCCTACGAGCAGTACTTC. This codes for CASKGPGPYEQYF.